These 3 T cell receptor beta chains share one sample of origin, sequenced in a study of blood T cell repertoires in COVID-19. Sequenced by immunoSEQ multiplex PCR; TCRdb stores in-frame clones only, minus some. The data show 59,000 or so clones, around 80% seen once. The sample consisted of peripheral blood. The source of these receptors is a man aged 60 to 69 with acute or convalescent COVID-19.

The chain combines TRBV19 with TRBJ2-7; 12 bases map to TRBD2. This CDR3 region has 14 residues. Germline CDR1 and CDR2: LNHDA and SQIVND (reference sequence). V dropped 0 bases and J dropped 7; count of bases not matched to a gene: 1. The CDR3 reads CASSIEGTSGEQYF. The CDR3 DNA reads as TGTGCCAGTAGTATAGAAGGGACTAGCGGGGAGCAGTACTTC.

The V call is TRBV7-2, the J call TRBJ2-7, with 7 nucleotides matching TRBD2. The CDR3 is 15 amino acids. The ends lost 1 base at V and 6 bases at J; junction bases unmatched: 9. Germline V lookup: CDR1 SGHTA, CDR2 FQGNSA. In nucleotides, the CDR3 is TGTGCCAGCAGCTTAGATGGTGGGGTAGCGGGCGAGCAGTACTTC. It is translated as CASSLDGGVAGEQYF.

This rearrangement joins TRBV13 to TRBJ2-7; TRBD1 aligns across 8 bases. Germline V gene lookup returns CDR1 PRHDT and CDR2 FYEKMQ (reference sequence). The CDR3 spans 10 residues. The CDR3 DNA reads TGTGCCAGCAGCCCCGGACAGGGTCTGGTC. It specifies CASSPGQGLV.